Reported below is one T cell receptor (beta chain). The germline V and J ends were trimmed by 4 bases and 3 bases, with 10 bases remaining between them. Germline V CDR1 and CDR2: LNHNV, YYDKDF (reference sequence). This CDR3 is built from 13 residues. Patients chosen for sequencing had CD8+CD57+ cells that had expanded, as shown by flow cytometry. Receipt of therapy had not occurred in any patient by the time of blood sampling. The sample belongs to a study of CD8+CD57+ T cells in acquired aplastic anemia. At the level of the study: An average of approximately 3.4 ug of DNA was obtained from sorted CD4+ and CD8+ cells.

The study profiled TCR beta VDJ and CDR3 using genomic DNA as template. TCRdb recomputed calls from the reads with MiXCR, one row per CDR3 protein. Among fewer than 200,000 distinct CDR3 sequences listed, less than 50% were seen once. This receptor was identified in a human donor with aplastic anemia. V is TRBV15 and J is TRBJ2-7, with D possibly matching TRBD1 (6 bases). The material sequenced was sorted CD4+, CD8+, or CD8+CD57+ T cells (not recorded which) from PBMCs. Here the CDR3 reads CATSTDSGYEQYF. The CDR3 DNA reads TGTGCCACCAGCACGGACAGCGGCTACGAGCAGTACTTC.